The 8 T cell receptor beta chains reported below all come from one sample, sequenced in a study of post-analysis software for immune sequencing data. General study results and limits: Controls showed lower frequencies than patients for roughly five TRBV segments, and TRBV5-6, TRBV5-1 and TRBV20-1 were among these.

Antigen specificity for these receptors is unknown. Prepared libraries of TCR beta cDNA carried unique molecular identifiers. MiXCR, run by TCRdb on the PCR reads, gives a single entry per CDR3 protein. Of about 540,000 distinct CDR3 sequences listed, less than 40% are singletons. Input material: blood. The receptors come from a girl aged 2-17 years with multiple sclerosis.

The CDR3 nucleotides are TGCAGTGCTACAGGACAGGGGAGTGCAGAGACCCAGTACTTC. Translation: CSATGQGSAETQYF. The chain recombines TRBV20-1 with TRBJ2-5, with 9 bases that match TRBD1. This CDR3 comprises 14 residues. J was trimmed by 4 bases and V by 4 bases; bases with no gene match: 7. The germline CDR1 and CDR2 sequences are DFQATT and SNEGSKA (reference sequence).

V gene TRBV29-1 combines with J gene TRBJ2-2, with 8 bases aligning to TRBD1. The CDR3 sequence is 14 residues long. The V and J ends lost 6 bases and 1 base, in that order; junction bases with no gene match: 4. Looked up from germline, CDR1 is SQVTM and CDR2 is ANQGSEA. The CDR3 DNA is TGCAGCGTCTTCGACAGGGGGAACACCGGGGAGCTGTTTTTT. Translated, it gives CSVFDRGNTGELFF.

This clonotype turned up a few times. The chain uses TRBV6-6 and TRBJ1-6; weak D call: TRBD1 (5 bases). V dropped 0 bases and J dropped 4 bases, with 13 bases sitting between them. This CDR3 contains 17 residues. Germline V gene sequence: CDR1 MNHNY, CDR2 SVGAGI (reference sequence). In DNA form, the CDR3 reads TGTGCCAGCAGTTACTCGAAGAGTCAGGGTTATAATTCACCCCTCCACTTT. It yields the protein CASSYSKSQGYNSPLHF.

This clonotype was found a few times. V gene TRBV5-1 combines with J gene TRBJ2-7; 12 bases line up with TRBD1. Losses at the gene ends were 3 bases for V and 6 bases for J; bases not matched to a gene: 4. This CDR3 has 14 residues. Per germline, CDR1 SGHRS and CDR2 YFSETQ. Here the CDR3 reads CASSSGQGALEQYF. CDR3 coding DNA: TGCGCCAGCAGCTCGGGACAGGGGGCTCTCGAGCAGTACTTC.

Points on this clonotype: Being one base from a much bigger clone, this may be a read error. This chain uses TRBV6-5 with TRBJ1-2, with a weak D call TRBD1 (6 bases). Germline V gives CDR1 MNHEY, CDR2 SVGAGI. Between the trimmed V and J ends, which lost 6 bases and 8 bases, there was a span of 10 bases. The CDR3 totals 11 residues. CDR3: CASSSGVGYTF. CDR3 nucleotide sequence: TGTGCCAGCAGCTCAGGGGTCGGCTACACCTTC.

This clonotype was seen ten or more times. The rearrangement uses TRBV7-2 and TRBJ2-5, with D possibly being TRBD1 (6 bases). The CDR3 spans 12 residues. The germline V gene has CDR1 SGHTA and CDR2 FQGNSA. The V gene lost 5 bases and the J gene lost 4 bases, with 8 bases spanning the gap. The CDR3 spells CASSRGGETQYF. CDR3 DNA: TGTGCCAGCAGCCGAGGGGGAGAGACCCAGTACTTC. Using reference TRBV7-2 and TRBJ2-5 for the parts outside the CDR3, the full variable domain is GAGVSQSPSNKVTEKGKDVELRCDPISGHTALYWYRQSLGQGLEFLIYFQGNSAPDKSGLPSDRFSAERTGGSVSTLTIQRTQQEDSAVYLCASSRGGETQYFGPGTRLLVL.

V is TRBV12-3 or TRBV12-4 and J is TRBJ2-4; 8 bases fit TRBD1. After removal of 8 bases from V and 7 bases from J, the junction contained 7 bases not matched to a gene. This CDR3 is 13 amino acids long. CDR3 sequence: CASSERDRNIQYF. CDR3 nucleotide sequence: TGTGCCAGCTCCGAAAGGGACAGGAACATTCAGTACTTC.

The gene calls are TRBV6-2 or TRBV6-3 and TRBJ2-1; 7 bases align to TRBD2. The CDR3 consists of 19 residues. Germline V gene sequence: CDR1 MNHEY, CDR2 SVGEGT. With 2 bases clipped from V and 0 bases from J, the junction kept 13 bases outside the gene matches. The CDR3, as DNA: TGTGCCAGCAGTTACCCCTCGGGGAGCGGGGAGAGCTCCTACAATGAGCAGTTCTTC. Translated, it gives CASSYPSGSGESSYNEQFF.